The sequence of this T cell receptor (beta chain) was determined in a study of blood T cell repertoires in COVID-19. Looking at the study overall: The United States, Italy and Spain were the sources of the acute and convalescent COVID-19 samples.

Assay: immunoSEQ multiplex PCR; the TCRdb copy retains only in-frame clones and omits some. This table has under 95,000 clones, around 80% appearing once. CDR1 and CDR2 from the germline V gene are SGHVS and FQNEAQ. The ends were cut back, 10 bases at V and 5 bases at J, with 20 bases in the middle. This CDR3 comprises 14 residues. The clonotype originates from a woman older than 75 with acute or convalescent COVID-19. This chain links TRBV7-8 with TRBJ1-1; the D gene is possibly TRBD1 (5 bases). Sequencing used peripheral blood. The CDR3 region is CATLDGAAITEAFF. The DNA of the CDR3 is TGTGCCACCCTTGATGGGGCTGCAATTACTGAAGCTTTCTTT.